Following are 12 T cell receptor beta chains from one sample sequenced in a study of cytomegalovirus exposure and HLA in healthy donors. This PCR relied on a set of 60 Vbeta primers and 13 Jbeta primers. Measured with immunoSEQ multiplex PCR; TCRdb has only the in-frame clones, and not every one. The sample carries roughly 250,000 clones, around 65% recorded once. Sequencing was performed on PBMCs. These receptors were collected from a female donor in good health and CMV-seronegative.

The table lists this clone with a few counts. The chain has TRBV5-1 and TRBJ2-7; 14 bases match TRBD2. The trim removed 0 bases at V and 5 bases at J, leaving 4 bases unmatched. Germline V lookup: CDR1 SGHRS, CDR2 YFSETQ. The CDR3 totals 16 residues. CDR3 sequence: CASSLGGLAGDHEQYF. Written as DNA, the CDR3 is TGCGCCAGCAGCTTGGGGGGACTAGCGGGAGACCACGAGCAGTACTTC.

V is TRBV10-3 and J is TRBJ2-4; no clear D gene. CDR1 is ENHRY and CDR2 is SYGVKD in the germline V gene. Between the trimmed V and J ends, which lost 0 bases and 12 bases, there was a span of 6 bases. The CDR3 is 11 amino acids. This CDR3 is CAISESFHQYF. The CDR3 DNA sequence: TGTGCCATCAGTGAGTCTTTCCATCAGTACTTC.

The rearrangement links TRBV18 to TRBJ2-3; 8 nucleotides line up with TRBD1. The ends lost 3 bases at V and 6 bases at J; junction bases unmatched: 11. Germline assignment: CDR1 KGHSH and CDR2 LQKENI. The CDR3 extends over 16 amino acids. Written as DNA, the CDR3 is TGTGCCAGCTCACCTGATCTGGCAGGGGGCGGCGATACGCAGTATTTT. It is translated as CASSPDLAGGGDTQYF.

The chain has TRBV5-4 and TRBJ2-6; D call uncertain. Germline assignment: CDR1 SGHNT and CDR2 YYREEE (reference sequence). The CDR3 sequence is 14 residues long. V was trimmed by 4 bases and J by 4 bases, leaving 9 bases between them. The CDR3 DNA reads TGTGCCAGCAGCCGCGTTAAGGGGGCCAACGTCCTGACTTTC. It yields the protein CASSRVKGANVLTF.

This clone has a handful of counts. The chain couples TRBV29-1 to TRBJ2-7; TRBD2 agrees at 13 bases. The CDR3 has 17 amino acids. After removal of 4 bases from V and 7 bases from J, the junction contained 16 bases not matched to a gene. Looked up from germline, CDR1 is SQVTM and CDR2 is ANQGSEA. CDR3 DNA sequence: TGCAGCGTTGCGGAGGGACTAGCGGGGTTGGGCCCGGGTGAGCAGTACTTC. Protein product: CSVAEGLAGLGPGEQYF.

The chain uses TRBV5-8 and TRBJ1-1; D gene uncertain. The CDR3 loop spans 14 amino acids. V was trimmed by 0 bases and J by 0 bases, leaving 6 bases between them. Per germline, CDR1 SGHTS and CDR2 YDEGEE. CDR3 nucleotide sequence: TGTGCCAGCAGCTTGGGACTAATGAACACTGAAGCTTTCTTT. It yields the protein CASSLGLMNTEAFF.

This clone has just one count. The rearrangement uses TRBV28 and TRBJ1-4; D is perhaps TRBD1 (5 bases). V lost 6 bases to trimming and J lost 8 bases, with 19 bases between them. CDR1 and CDR2 (germline): MDHEN, SYDVKM. The CDR3 contains 15 residues. The CDR3 region is CASSAGGGEVEKLFF. CDR3 nucleotide sequence: TGTGCCAGCAGCGCCGGGGGAGGGGAGGTGGAAAAACTGTTTTTT.

The rearrangement uses TRBV6-5 and TRBJ2-4; possibly TRBD2 for D (5 bases). The V end was cut by 0 bases, the J end by 7 bases, with 16 bases between. The CDR3 sequence is 16 residues long. Looked up from germline, CDR1 is MNHEY and CDR2 is SVGAGI. CDR3 sequence reads: CASSYSKGGRRNIQYF. DNA of the CDR3: TGTGCCAGCAGTTACTCGAAAGGCGGGCGGCGGAACATTCAGTACTTC.

This clone was detected once. The chain combines TRBV6-1 with TRBJ2-3; TRBD1 agrees at 9 bases. J lost 0 bases, V lost 8 bases, and 6 bases had no gene match. The germline V gene encodes CDR1 MNHNS and CDR2 SASEGT. This CDR3 has 15 amino acids. The DNA of the CDR3 is TGTGCCAGCCCTCCCGGGACAGGGAGCACAGATACGCAGTATTTT. It yields the protein CASPPGTGSTDTQYF.

The J gene is TRBJ1-6, the V gene TRBV27, with a possible D match to TRBD1 (5 bases). This CDR3 region has 14 residues. The V end was cut by 6 bases, the J end by 6 bases, with 12 bases between. Germline V gives CDR1 MNHEY, CDR2 SMNVEV (reference sequence). CDR3 DNA sequence: TGTGCCAGCAGCAATGACAGAGTTAATTCACCCCTCCACTTT. This codes for CASSNDRVNSPLHF.

This clone was seen once. The chain carries TRBV19 and TRBJ2-1, with 7 bases fitting TRBD1. Trimming at V came to 5 bases and at J to 5 bases, leaving 9 bases not matched to a gene. The CDR3 is 15 amino acids. Germline CDR1 LNHDA, CDR2 SQIVND (reference sequence). The CDR3 coding sequence is TGTGCCAGTAGTCGCCTTGGGGACAGAAACAATGAGCAGTTCTTC. Its protein product is CASSRLGDRNNEQFF.

This chain uses TRBV18 with TRBJ2-5; a possible D gene is TRBD2 (6 bases). Germline CDR1 KGHSH, CDR2 LQKENI. Trimming pared 4 bases from V and 5 bases from J, leaving 11 bases between. This CDR3 is 13 amino acids long. In nucleotides, the CDR3 is TGTGCCAGCTCACTAATAGCGGCTGAGACCCAGTACTTC. Translated: CASSLIAAETQYF.